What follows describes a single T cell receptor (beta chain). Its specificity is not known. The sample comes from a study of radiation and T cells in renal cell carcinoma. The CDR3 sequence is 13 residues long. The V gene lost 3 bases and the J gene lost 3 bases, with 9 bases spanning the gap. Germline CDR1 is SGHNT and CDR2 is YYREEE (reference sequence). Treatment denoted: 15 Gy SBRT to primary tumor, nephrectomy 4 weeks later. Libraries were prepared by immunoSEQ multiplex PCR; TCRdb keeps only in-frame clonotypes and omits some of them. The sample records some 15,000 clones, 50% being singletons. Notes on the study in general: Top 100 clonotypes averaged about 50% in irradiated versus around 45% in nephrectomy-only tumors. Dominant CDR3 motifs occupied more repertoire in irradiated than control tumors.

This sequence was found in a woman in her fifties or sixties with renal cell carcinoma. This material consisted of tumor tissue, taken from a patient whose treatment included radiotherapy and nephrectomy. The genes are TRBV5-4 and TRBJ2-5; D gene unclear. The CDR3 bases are TGTGCCAGCAGCTGGCATTATGAAGAGACCCAGTACTTC. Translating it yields CASSWHYEETQYF.